The 30 T cell receptor beta chains below were found in one sample sequenced in a study of blood T cell repertoires in COVID-19. TCRdb's table, derived via immunoSEQ multiplex PCR, lists solely in-frame clones and lacks some. Among under 200,000 clones listed, roughly 80% were seen once. Source material: peripheral blood. These receptors were obtained from a man in his sixties with active or convalescent COVID-19.

This sequence joins TRBV5-1 and TRBJ2-1; unclear D gene. CDR3 length: 18 residues. Germline CDR1 SGHRS, CDR2 YFSETQ. The V gene lost 3 bases and the J gene lost 2 bases, with 21 bases spanning the gap. CDR3 sequence (DNA): TGCGCCAGCAGCTCGACGACCATATTAGGCGGTGCCTACAATGAGCAGTTCTTC. Translation gives CASSSTTILGGAYNEQFF.

This clone was observed a handful of times. The rearrangement links TRBV4-3 to TRBJ2-5; TRBD2 agrees at 8 bases. In germline, CDR1 is LGHNA, CDR2 YSLEER. V trimming: 7 bases; J trimming: 1 base; junction bases outside the gene matches: 8. This CDR3 comprises 15 residues. CDR3 sequence (DNA): TGCGCCAGCAACGATAGCGGGAAAGGCCAAGAGACCCAGTACTTC. Its translation: CASNDSGKGQETQYF.

V usage is TRBV3-1 (or the pseudogene TRBV3-2) and J usage is TRBJ2-1; 10 positions match TRBD1. The CDR3 is made up of 16 amino acids. Trimming at V came to 2 bases and at J to 7 bases, leaving 8 bases not matched to a gene. CDR1 is LGHDT, CDR2 YNNKEL, per germline (reference sequence). The CDR3 region has the DNA TGTGCCAGCAGCCAAAAAGGGGGGGACAGGGGTAATGAGCAGTTCTTC. Translating gives CASSQKGGDRGNEQFF.

This clone was seen a handful of times. V and J are TRBV29-1 and TRBJ2-3; D uncertain. The CDR3 contains 14 residues. Germline V gives CDR1 SQVTM, CDR2 ANQGSEA. Deletions cut 7 bases from V and 2 bases from J, with 16 bases between. CDR3 protein: CSANPPIVTDTQYF. In nucleotides, the CDR3 is TGCAGCGCCAATCCCCCCATAGTCACAGATACGCAGTATTTT.

V usage is TRBV6-2 or TRBV6-3 and J usage is TRBJ2-1; TRBD2 matches at 8 bases. Germline trimming cut 0 bases from V and 7 bases from J; bases unmatched to any gene: 14. This CDR3 is 18 amino acids long. Germline values: CDR1 MNHEY, CDR2 SVGEGT. CDR3 protein: CASSYSSGKVGFKNEQFF. In DNA form, the CDR3 reads TGTGCCAGCAGTTACTCTAGCGGGAAGGTGGGATTTAAGAATGAGCAGTTCTTC.

The J gene is TRBJ2-1, the V gene TRBV7-2; 11 positions agree with TRBD2. Germline values: CDR1 SGHTA, CDR2 FQGNSA. J lost 5 bases, V lost 5 bases, and 14 bases had no gene match. CDR3 length: 18 amino acids. This chain's CDR3 is CASSLDPLLAGDHNEQFF. Written as DNA, the CDR3 is TGTGCCAGCAGCCTAGACCCGTTACTAGCGGGAGATCACAATGAGCAGTTCTTC.

J is TRBJ1-5 and V is TRBV18; 10 bases are shared with TRBD1. Germline CDR1 and CDR2: KGHSH and LQKENI. Losses at the gene ends were 6 bases for V and 2 bases for J; bases not matched to a gene: 4. The length of the CDR3 is 15 residues. The CDR3 nucleotides are TGTGCCAGCTCCCAAGGGACAGGGGGCAATCAGCCCCAGCATTTT. This sequence encodes CASSQGTGGNQPQHF. Looking up the rest from reference TRBV18 and TRBJ1-5 gives the full variable domain: NAGVMQNPRHLVRRRGQEARLRCSPMKGHSHVYWYRQLPEEGLKFMVYLQKENIIDESGMPKERFSAEFPKEGPSILRIQQVVRGDSAAYFCASSQGTGGNQPQHFGDGTRLSIL.

In this sample, this clone turned up a few times. The CDR3 loop reads CAISESGTGDSNQPQHF. The CDR3 DNA sequence: TGTGCCATCAGTGAGTCGGGGACAGGTGATAGCAATCAGCCCCAGCATTTT. The V and J genes are TRBV10-3 and TRBJ1-5, with 8 bases matching TRBD1. The CDR3 has 17 amino acids. The J segment lost 0 bases and the V segment lost 0 bases, leaving 4 bases of the junction unmatched. The germline gives CDR1 ENHRY, CDR2 SYGVKD.

The chain uses TRBV11-2 and TRBJ2-3; D may be TRBD1 (5 bases). There are 14 residues in the CDR3. V lost 1 base, J lost 9 bases, and 14 bases lay in between. The germline V gene has CDR1 SGHAT and CDR2 FQNNGV. The CDR3 reads CASSLAAGRGTQYF. The CDR3 nucleotides read TGTGCCAGCAGCTTAGCGGCAGGGCGAGGAACGCAGTATTTT.

In DNA, the CDR3 is TGTGCCAGCAGCCCAAGCGGGACCCTCTACGAGCAGTACTTC. It encodes CASSPSGTLYEQYF. This chain links TRBV7-9 with TRBJ2-7, with 7 bases that match TRBD2. Germline CDR1 reads SEHNR; CDR2 reads FQNEAQ (reference sequence). This CDR3 is built from 14 residues. V gave up 5 bases and J gave up 3 bases; unmatched junction bases: 7.

V usage is TRBV5-1 and J usage is TRBJ2-7; 12 bases match TRBD2. V lost 5 bases and J lost 7; bases outside the gene matches: 7. Germline CDR1 is SGHRS and CDR2 is YFSETQ. The CDR3 runs 14 residues. CDR3 loop: CASRTSGSTGEQYF. DNA for the CDR3: TGCGCCAGCAGGACTAGCGGGAGTACAGGGGAGCAGTACTTC.

The chain combines TRBV9 with TRBJ1-2, with unresolved D. The CDR3 covers 15 residues. The ends were cut back, 0 bases at V and 4 bases at J, with 13 bases in the middle. The germline V gene has CDR1 SGDLS and CDR2 YYNGEE. The CDR3 DNA is TGTGCCAGCAGCGTAGGGAGGCAAGGTCTCTATGGCTACACCTTC. Protein: CASSVGRQGLYGYTF.

The chain uses TRBV28 and TRBJ2-7, with 7 nucleotides matching TRBD2. Germline assignment: CDR1 MDHEN and CDR2 SYDVKM. After removal of 3 bases from V and 6 bases from J, the junction contained 8 bases not matched to a gene. The CDR3 contains 14 residues. The CDR3 sequence: CASSLVLAGVEQYF. The CDR3 bases are TGTGCCAGCAGTTTGGTTTTGGCGGGAGTCGAGCAGTACTTC.

V gene TRBV19 combines with J gene TRBJ2-5, with a possible D match to TRBD2 (5 bases). From germline, CDR1 is LNHDA and CDR2 SQIVND (reference sequence). The CDR3 totals 15 residues. Between the trimmed V and J ends, which lost 0 bases and 4 bases, there was a span of 12 bases. CDR3 sequence reads: CASSIEGGRGETQYF. In DNA, the CDR3 is TGTGCCAGTAGTATAGAGGGTGGGAGAGGAGAGACCCAGTACTTC.

The genes are TRBV4-3 and TRBJ1-2, with 10 nucleotides matching TRBD1. V shed 1 base and J 6 bases; nucleotides not matched to a gene: 5. CDR3 length: 15 amino acids. Germline CDR1 and CDR2: LGHNA and YSLEER. The CDR3 sequence: CASSQGQGAIDGYTF. DNA for the CDR3: TGCGCCAGCAGCCAAGGACAGGGGGCCATTGATGGCTACACCTTC.

The CDR3 loop reads CASSHLGPGLAEETQYF. DNA for the CDR3: TGTGCCAGCAGCCACCTCGGCCCGGGACTAGCGGAAGAGACCCAGTACTTC. The chain employs TRBV14 and TRBJ2-5, with TRBD2 identical over 11 bases. Germline trimming cut 3 bases from V and 3 bases from J; bases unmatched to any gene: 9. This CDR3 contains 17 residues. Germline CDR1 SGHDN, CDR2 FVKESK.

This clone has just a few counts. DNA of the CDR3: TGTGCCAGCAGCTTAGTGGGACAGGGCGCCTACAATGAGCAGTTCTTC. This encodes CASSLVGQGAYNEQFF. The genes are TRBV11-2 and TRBJ2-1; 9 nucleotides match TRBD1. This CDR3 is 16 amino acids long. Germline lookup yields CDR1 SGHAT and CDR2 FQNNGV. J gave up 2 bases and V 1 base, and 3 bases lay outside the gene matches.

J is TRBJ2-7 and V is TRBV14; D possibly corresponds to TRBD2 (7 bases). Trimming removed 3 bases from V and 6 bases from J, with 12 bases in between. The CDR3 is 13 residues long. The V gene's germline CDR1 is SGHDN and CDR2 FVKESK. CDR3 nucleotide sequence: TGTGCCAGCAGCCAGGGGGCTAGCGGCGAGCAGTACTTC. The encoded protein is CASSQGASGEQYF. Using reference TRBV14 and TRBJ2-7 for the parts outside the CDR3, the full variable domain is EAGVTQFPSHSVIEKGQTVTLRCDPISGHDNLYWYRRVMGKEIKFLLHFVKESKQDESGMPNNRFLAERTGGTYSTLKVQPAELEDSGVYFCASSQGASGEQYFGPGTRLTVT.

This chain links TRBV29-1 with TRBJ2-7; 9 bases align to TRBD1. V gave up 7 bases and J gave up 5 bases; unmatched junction bases: 9. The CDR3 sequence is 13 residues long. Germline V lookup: CDR1 SQVTM, CDR2 ANQGSEA. The CDR3 region is CSALGQGGNEQYF. DNA for the CDR3: TGCAGCGCCCTGGGACAGGGAGGGAACGAGCAGTACTTC.

This chain joins TRBV19 and TRBJ2-5; 11 nucleotides align to TRBD2. The V and J ends lost 3 bases and 6 bases, in that order; junction bases with no gene match: 9. The CDR3 totals 16 residues. CDR1 is LNHDA and CDR2 is SQIVND in the germline V gene (reference sequence). In DNA form, the CDR3 reads TGTGCCAGTAGTATTCACACTAGCGGGAGAGTAAAGACCCAGTACTTC. Protein sequence: CASSIHTSGRVKTQYF. The full variable domain, completed using reference TRBV19 and TRBJ2-5, is DGGITQSPKYLFRKEGQNVTLSCEQNLNHDAMYWYRQDPGQGLRLIYYSQIVNDFQKGDIAEGYSVSREKKESFPLTVTSAQKNPTAFYLCASSIHTSGRVKTQYFGPGTRLLVL.

This chain links TRBV4-3 with TRBJ2-7; D gene ambiguous. Trimming shortened V by 0 bases and J by 2 bases, and 11 bases separated the two germline ends. CDR1 and CDR2 from the germline V gene are LGHNA and YSLEER. This CDR3 region has 15 residues. The CDR3 is CASSQDPVTTYEQYF. In DNA form, the CDR3 reads TGCGCCAGCAGCCAAGATCCTGTGACAACCTACGAGCAGTACTTC.

This chain links TRBV9 with TRBJ1-3; D is perhaps TRBD1 (5 bases). Germline assignment: CDR1 SGDLS and CDR2 YYNGEE. The CDR3 extends over 12 amino acids. V was cut by 6 bases and J by 3 bases, with 7 bases left in between. The DNA of the CDR3 is TGTGCCAGCACCGACAGTGGAAACACCATATATTTT. This codes for CASTDSGNTIYF. The whole variable domain, filled in from reference TRBV9 and TRBJ1-3, reads DSGVTQTPKHLITATGQRVTLRCSPRSGDLSVYWYQQSLDQGLQFLIQYYNGEERAKGNILERFSAQQFPDLHSELNLSSLELGDSALYFCASTDSGNTIYFGEGSWLTVV.

The chain combines TRBV24-1 with TRBJ2-1; D might be TRBD2 (6 bases). The germline CDR1 and CDR2 sequences are KGHDR and SFDVKD. The CDR3 covers 13 residues. Trimming removed 9 bases from V and 4 bases from J, with 12 bases in between. This CDR3 is CATAPGLYNEQFF. As DNA, the CDR3 is TGTGCCACCGCCCCGGGACTGTACAATGAGCAGTTCTTC.

This clone has just a few counts. CDR3 sequence (DNA): TGTGCCAGCAGCTCCTTACTAGCGGGGAATGGGGATACGCAGTATTTT. Amino acid sequence: CASSSLLAGNGDTQYF. The chain links TRBV7-3 to TRBJ2-3; 10 nucleotides align to TRBD2. Germline lookup yields CDR1 SGHTA and CDR2 FQGTGA. The CDR3 has 16 amino acids. The junction had 10 bases not matched to a gene; V was cut back by 4 bases and J by 6 bases.

The chain combines TRBV6-2 or TRBV6-3 with TRBJ2-6; TRBD1 matches at 8 bases. Germline-derived CDR1 and CDR2 are MNHEY and SVGEGT. The J segment lost 2 bases and the V segment lost 5 bases, leaving 5 bases of the junction unmatched. CDR3 length: 16 residues. The DNA for the CDR3 is TGTGCCAGCAGTCGCCCGGACAGGGCTGGGGCCAACGTCCTGACTTTC. Translated, it gives CASSRPDRAGANVLTF.

A few counts support this clone. The chain uses TRBV6-2 or TRBV6-3 and TRBJ1-1; 7 bases line up with TRBD1. Germline CDR1 and CDR2: MNHEY and SVGEGT. The CDR3 is made up of 12 amino acids. Unmatched junction bases numbered 5, after V lost 6 bases and J lost 7 bases. The CDR3 loop is CASSIDRVEAFF. DNA for the CDR3: TGTGCCAGCAGCATCGACAGGGTTGAAGCTTTCTTT.

The V gene is TRBV7-9, the J gene TRBJ1-2; D is possibly TRBD1 (6 bases). V lost 2 bases and J lost 8, with 12 bases in between. Germline V gives CDR1 SEHNR, CDR2 FQNEAQ (reference sequence). This CDR3 contains 13 residues. CDR3 nucleotide sequence: TGTGCCAGCAGCTTAAACAGGGTGGAAGGCTACACCTTC. Residues: CASSLNRVEGYTF.

The chain couples TRBV19 to TRBJ1-1; 8 bases fit TRBD1. Germline lookup yields CDR1 LNHDA and CDR2 SQIVND (reference sequence). J lost 1 base, V lost 3 bases, and 7 bases had no gene match. This CDR3 is 16 amino acids long. The CDR3 region has the DNA TGTGCCAGTAGTATCTTTCAGGGGGCGCAGAACACTGAAGCTTTCTTT. Translation gives CASSIFQGAQNTEAFF.

This clone appeared once. The CDR3 region has the DNA TGTGCCAGCAGCTCCTCCCCCGGGACATACCAAGAGACCCAGTACTTC. This gives the protein CASSSSPGTYQETQYF. This sequence joins TRBV7-2 and TRBJ2-5; D perhaps matches TRBD1 (6 bases). The CDR3 contains 16 residues. V was pared by 4 bases and J by 0 bases, with 15 bases between. Germline V gene sequence: CDR1 SGHTA, CDR2 FQGNSA.

The V call is TRBV5-4, the J call TRBJ2-3; 9 bases fit TRBD1. The V gene's germline CDR1 is SGHNT and CDR2 YYREEE (reference sequence). The CDR3 is 16 residues long. With V trimmed by 4 bases and J by 0 bases, 6 bases remained unmatched. CDR3 DNA: TGTGCCAGCAGCGGAGGGACAGGGCCTAGCACAGATACGCAGTATTTT. This translates into CASSGGTGPSTDTQYF.